This T cell receptor (beta chain) comes out of a study of T cells in Graves' hyperthyroidism and ophthalmopathy. Using RNA transcripts as the source, TCR beta CDR3 regions were amplified. Carried out on the TCR CDR3, a first-round RT-PCR used the HTBI primer set. TCRdb reprocessed the multiplex PCR reads with MiXCR, giving one entry per CDR3 protein. This sample has approximately 300,000 distinct CDR3 sequences; approximately 18% occur once, and the top ten carry approximately 35%. CDR3 size: 16 residues. Germline-derived CDR1 and CDR2 are PRHDT and FYEKMQ (reference sequence). V lost 4 bases and J lost 6; bases outside the gene matches: 13. This clonotype was detected many times.

The sample was blood. This sequence joins TRBV13 and TRBJ2-7, with TRBD1 matching over 9 bases. This receptor was identified in a man in his forties or fifties with Graves' ophthalmopathy. The CDR3 loop is CASSSEAQGALREQYF. The CDR3 DNA reads as TGTGCCAGCAGCTCCGAGGCACAGGGGGCTCTACGCGAGCAGTACTTC.